The 3 T cell receptor beta chains presented below share a single source sample, sequenced in a study of blood T cell repertoires in COVID-19. Measured with immunoSEQ multiplex PCR; TCRdb has only the in-frame clones, and not every one. Of about 220,000 clones in the sample, 70% to 90% were seen once. Material for sequencing was PBMCs or T cells enriched from blood (not recorded which). These receptors originate from a woman between 50 and 59 years old with acute COVID-19.

V gene TRBV7-9 combines with J gene TRBJ2-5; 10 bases match TRBD2. This CDR3 comprises 15 residues. Per the germline V gene, CDR1 is SEHNR and CDR2 is FQNEAQ (reference sequence). The V segment lost 5 bases and the J segment 4 bases; nucleotides outside the gene matches: 7. CDR3 loop: CASSPSGSTLETQYF. The CDR3, as DNA: TGTGCCAGCAGCCCTAGCGGGAGTACCCTAGAGACCCAGTACTTC.

The chain has TRBV4-1 and TRBJ2-6; 12 bases fit TRBD2. Germline CDR1 MGHRA, CDR2 YSYEKL. V gave up 4 bases and J gave up 4 bases; unmatched junction bases: 8. The CDR3 is made up of 18 amino acids. The CDR3 is CASSPRTSGIRGANVLTF. Written as DNA, the CDR3 is TGCGCCAGCAGCCCTCGGACTAGCGGGATTAGGGGGGCCAACGTCCTGACTTTC.

The J gene is TRBJ1-3, the V gene TRBV4-3, with TRBD1 matching 7 bases. This CDR3 spans 13 amino acids. J was trimmed by 4 bases and V by 4 bases; bases with no gene match: 1. Germline lookup yields CDR1 LGHNA and CDR2 YSLEER. The CDR3 sequence is CASSRGQGNTIYF. The CDR3 region has the DNA TGCGCCAGCAGCCGGGGACAGGGAAACACCATATATTTT.